This T cell receptor beta chain was observed in a study of identical twins. The V and J ends lost 3 bases and 3 bases respectively, with 12 bases between them. The germline CDR1 and CDR2 sequences are KGHSH and LQKENI. CDR3 length: 15 residues. TCRdb redid the calling of the 5' RACE reads with MiXCR, one entry per CDR3 protein. Among 400,000 to 550,000 distinct CDR3 sequences listed, about 20% were seen once. These sequences were also reported in another study, on T cells expressing NK-cell markers. That paper notes: One of eight sequenced donors was HCMV-seronegative; the other seven were seropositive.

The chain uses TRBV18 and TRBJ1-5, with D unresolved. Sequenced: CD4+ T cells sorted from blood. This clonotype originated in a woman aged 18 to 35 in good health. The CDR3 loop is CASSPGSGLNQPQHF. Written as DNA, the CDR3 is TGTGCCAGCTCACCGGGCTCGGGTCTCAATCAGCCCCAGCATTTT. The full variable domain, rest sourced from reference TRBV18 and TRBJ1-5, is NAGVMQNPRHLVRRRGQEARLRCSPMKGHSHVYWYRQLPEEGLKFMVYLQKENIIDESGMPKERFSAEFPKEGPSILRIQQVVRGDSAAYFCASSPGSGLNQPQHFGDGTRLSIL.